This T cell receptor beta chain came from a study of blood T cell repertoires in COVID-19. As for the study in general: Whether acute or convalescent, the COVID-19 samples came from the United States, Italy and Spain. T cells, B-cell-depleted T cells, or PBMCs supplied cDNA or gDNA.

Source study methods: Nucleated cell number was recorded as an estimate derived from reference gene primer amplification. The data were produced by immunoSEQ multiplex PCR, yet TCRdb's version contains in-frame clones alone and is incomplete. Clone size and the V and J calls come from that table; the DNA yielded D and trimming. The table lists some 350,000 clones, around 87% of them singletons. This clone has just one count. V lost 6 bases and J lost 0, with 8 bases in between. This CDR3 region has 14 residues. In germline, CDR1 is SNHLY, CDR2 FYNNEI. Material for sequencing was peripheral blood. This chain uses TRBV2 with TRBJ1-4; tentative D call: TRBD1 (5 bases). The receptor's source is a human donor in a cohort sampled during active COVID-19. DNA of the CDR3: TGTGCCAGCAGAGGGGCACCAACTAATGAAAAACTGTTTTTT. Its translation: CASRGAPTNEKLFF.